The 16 T cell receptor beta chains given below trace back to one sample, sequenced in a study of human T cells and chemical hapten exposure. Using its own MiXCR run on the RACE reads, TCRdb lists one record per CDR3 protein. This table has some 340,000 distinct CDR3 sequences, approximately 6.3% appearing once. Time point specified: patch test 1, 2 weeks after DPC sensitization. The sample's treatment: therapeutic diphenylcyclopropenone sensitization with weekly scalp DPC. Sequenced here: whole blood, sampled in connection with sensitization to the hapten diphenylcyclopropenone (DPC). These receptors all come from a young woman with alopecia areata. Some clones in this sample may be carry-over from other donors' samples.

This clonotype appeared a few times. V gene TRBV10-3 combines with J gene TRBJ2-4, with TRBD2 as a possible D gene (6 bases). V was cut by 6 bases and J by 8 bases, with 14 bases left in between. CDR1 is ENHRY, CDR2 SYGVKD, per germline. The CDR3 loop spans 13 amino acids. The CDR3 bases are TGTGCCATCAGGGGGACCGGGGAGGACATTCAGTACTTC. It specifies CAIRGTGEDIQYF.

This clonotype has just a few counts. V is TRBV29-1 and J is TRBJ2-2; 8 bases are a match to TRBD1. In germline, CDR1 is SQVTM, CDR2 ANQGSEA. The CDR3 spans 13 residues. Germline trimming cut 7 bases from V and 3 bases from J; bases unmatched to any gene: 4. The CDR3 region is CSGTGKDTGELFF. Here the CDR3 DNA reads TGCAGCGGGACAGGGAAGGACACCGGGGAGCTGTTTTTT.

Many counts were recorded for this clonotype. V gene TRBV7-9 combines with J gene TRBJ2-1; the D is unclear. V was shortened by 8 bases and J by 1 base, with 12 bases between the two germline ends. The CDR3 consists of 14 residues. Per germline, CDR1 SEHNR and CDR2 FQNEAQ (reference sequence). This CDR3 reads CASFGSRSYNEQFF. The CDR3 DNA reads TGTGCCAGCTTCGGGTCTAGATCCTACAATGAGCAGTTCTTC.

This chain joins TRBV9 and TRBJ1-3, with D uncertain. This CDR3 has 12 amino acids. V lost 2 bases and J 6 bases, leaving 6 bases between the germline ends. The germline V gene has CDR1 SGDLS and CDR2 YYNGEE. The CDR3 DNA reads TGTGCCAGCAGCGTGACAACAAACACCATATATTTT. Its protein product is CASSVTTNTIYF.

This clonotype occurred many times. The chain joins TRBV9 to TRBJ2-7; 11 bases agree with TRBD2. Germline V lookup: CDR1 SGDLS, CDR2 YYNGEE. The V gene end was trimmed by 0 bases and the J gene end by 4 bases; junction bases not matched to a gene: 3. CDR3 length: 15 amino acids. This chain's CDR3 is CASSVGTSGGYEQYF. As DNA, the CDR3 is TGTGCCAGCAGCGTAGGAACTAGCGGGGGATACGAGCAGTACTTC.

This clonotype was detected a few times. The chain links TRBV2 to TRBJ1-2; 8 bases map to TRBD1. With V trimmed by 2 bases and J by 8 bases, 10 bases remained unmatched. Germline values: CDR1 SNHLY, CDR2 FYNNEI. The CDR3 length is 15 residues. The CDR3 DNA sequence: TGTGCCAGCAGTGAACAGTCAGGGGGCGCTAAGGGCTACACCTTC. It codes for CASSEQSGGAKGYTF.

The rearrangement uses TRBV6-5 and TRBJ1-6, with D uncertain. Germline CDR1 MNHEY, CDR2 SVGAGI. The CDR3 has 14 residues. Trimming took off 6 bases at V and 3 bases at J, with 9 bases between the two ends. The CDR3 nucleotides read TGTGCCAGCAGCATCAGTGACTATAATTCACCCCTCCACTTT. Amino acid sequence: CASSISDYNSPLHF.

V gene TRBV6-5 combines with J gene TRBJ1-3, with 10 bases aligning to TRBD1. The V segment lost 5 bases and the J segment 0 bases; nucleotides outside the gene matches: 1. In germline, CDR1 is MNHEY, CDR2 SVGAGI. The CDR3 runs to 15 residues. The CDR3 reads CASSRDRGSGNTIYF. CDR3 bases: TGTGCCAGCAGTCGGGACAGGGGCTCTGGAAACACCATATATTTT.

The V call is TRBV7-2, the J call TRBJ2-2, with TRBD1 matching 7 bases. Germline V gene sequence: CDR1 SGHTA, CDR2 FQGNSA. This CDR3 has 17 residues. J gave up 1 base and V 6 bases, and 11 bases lay outside the gene matches. The CDR3 nucleotides are TGTGCCAGCAGTCTCAACAGGGGCCTTATGAACACCGGGGAGCTGTTTTTT. Translating it yields CASSLNRGLMNTGELFF.

The sample holds many counts of this clonotype. Here the CDR3 reads CASSQDFGNYGYTF. Written as DNA, the CDR3 is TGTGCCAGCAGCCAAGATTTTGGTAACTATGGCTACACCTTC. The genes are TRBV4-2 and TRBJ1-2; D is uncertain. This CDR3 has 14 amino acids. Germline loops: CDR1 LGHNA, CDR2 YNFKEQ. V gave up 0 bases and J gave up 1 base, with 6 bases separating them.

This clonotype has only a few counts. V gene TRBV19 combines with J gene TRBJ1-2; D may be TRBD1 (6 bases). CDR1 and CDR2 from the germline V gene are LNHDA and SQIVND (reference sequence). This CDR3 contains 12 residues. V lost 7 bases to trimming and J lost 3 bases, with 9 bases between them. CDR3 region: CASKRQDYGYTF. The CDR3 bases are TGTGCCAGTAAGCGACAGGACTATGGCTACACCTTC.

This clonotype was counted a few times. This chain links TRBV7-2 with TRBJ1-1; D is ambiguous. CDR1 is SGHTA, CDR2 FQGNSA, per germline. This CDR3 has 14 amino acids. With 3 bases removed from V and 8 bases from J, the gap between germline ends came to 16 bases. Here the CDR3 reads CASSFDIQTGEAFF. For the CDR3, the DNA is TGTGCCAGCAGCTTCGACATACAGACGGGGGAAGCTTTCTTT.

The chain employs TRBV3-1 and TRBJ2-7; TRBD1 is a possible D gene (5 bases). Trimming stripped 0 bases from V and 7 bases from J, with 13 bases between. Per the germline V gene, CDR1 is LGHDT and CDR2 is YNNKEL (reference sequence). This CDR3 is built from 14 residues. The CDR3 DNA reads TGTGCCAGCAGCCAAGATGGGGCCCCGAGTGAGCAGTACTTC. Translated, it gives CASSQDGAPSEQYF.

This clonotype was seen repeatedly, ten times or more. This chain uses TRBV27 with TRBJ1-5; 8 positions match TRBD1. Germline trimming cut 6 bases from V and 0 bases from J; bases unmatched to any gene: 10. CDR3 size: 17 residues. CDR1 is MNHEY, CDR2 SMNVEV, per germline (reference sequence). This CDR3 is CASSSGQGLYSNQPQHF. CDR3 DNA sequence: TGTGCCAGCAGCTCAGGACAGGGCCTTTATAGCAATCAGCCCCAGCATTTT.

This clonotype was detected only a few times. One end of the junction varies from germline; a read error may be responsible. This rearrangement joins TRBV6-4 to TRBJ1-2, with TRBD1 identical over 8 bases. Germline CDR1 reads MRHNA; CDR2 reads SNTAGT. The CDR3 covers 16 residues. The CDR3: CASPYRTTGGDYGYAF. CDR3 nucleotide sequence: TGTGCCAGCCCATACCGGACCACAGGGGGGGACTATGGCTACGCCTTC.

This clonotype appeared a few times. The chain recombines TRBV6-6 with TRBJ2-1; D is unresolved. The V gene lost 4 bases and the J gene lost 8 bases, with 12 bases spanning the gap. The germline V gene has CDR1 MNHNY and CDR2 SVGAGI (reference sequence). The CDR3 sequence is 13 residues long. CDR3 sequence (DNA): TGTGCCAGCAGTTTTCGCACGGGCGATGAGCAGTTCTTC. Its protein is CASSFRTGDEQFF.